The sequence of this T cell receptor beta chain was determined in a study (dated by TCRdb to the mid-2010s). Regarding the study in general: The study examined whether tumor-infiltrating Tregs in breast cancer are drawn from blood Tregs or arise in situ by conversion from other CD4+ T cell subsets.

Full-length TCR variable regions were amplified by 5' RACE PCR with constant-region reverse primers, and semi-nested PCR with Nested Universal Primer A was subsequently performed. Using the ReliaPrep RNA Cell Miniprep System, total RNA was extracted, and the SMARTer RACE 5'/3' Kit was then used to reverse transcribe the RNA into 5'RACE-ready cDNA. Multiplex adaptors were used to barcode the full-length TCR alpha and beta libraries, which were then sequenced on an Illumina MiSeq. Turning to the authors' computational methods: For each of nine subset-tissue groups, sequencing data from the five patients were combined, and the groups were compared by unsupervised clustering of TCR gene usage. The Morisita-Horn index was used to calculate repertoire similarity, with shared sequences weighted by how much each contributed to each repertoire. Clones were called with MiXCR by TCRdb after fastp trimmed the public reads at Q25, and only in-frame beta chains were retained. One record per CDR3 amino acid sequence lists the most common genes and DNA. The V and J calls come from TCRdb's annotation, not from the publication. For this sample there are approximately 57,000 distinct CDR3 sequences; more than 20% appear just once. Together, the top ten hold roughly 2.9% of the sample.

Tregs were isolated as CD4+CD25+CD127-/low cells. Tregs, naive and memory CD4+ T cells from tumor, blood and ipsilateral draining lymph nodes of a handful of breast cancer patients underwent full-length TCR alpha and beta sequencing. Tumor tissue and lymph nodes obtained by ipsilateral axillary dissection were perfused with PBS, cut into small pieces and digested using collagenase I and hyaluronidase. Sorted cell populations were confirmed by FACS to exceed 90% purity. Comments on this clonotype: What antigen it recognizes has not been identified. Base qualities are not recorded, but no much larger clone differs from it by a single base.

The CDR3 contains 15 residues, cysteine and phenylalanine counted. The entry retains the CDR3 DNA only, 45 bases that are in frame from base 1. Trimming leaves V shorter by 4 bases and J shorter by 8 bases, with the junction holding 7 bases beyond the gene matches. Based on the germline V gene, the CDR1 and CDR2 sequences are MDHEN and SYDVKM. Overall study outcomes, separate from this receptor: Tumor memory CD4+ T cell TCR gene usage was found to cluster with blood and lymph node memory CD4+ cells and with lymph node naive CD4+ cells. The TCR alpha and beta sequences of tumor-infiltrating Tregs showed the greatest overlap with tumor naive CD4+ T cells, followed by blood naive CD4+ T cells. Rather than covering whole repertoires, validation in the larger cohort was restricted to a single TCR beta V-J rearrangement.

This chain joins TRBV28 to TRBJ1-4; TRBD1 lines up with 10 middle nucleotides. This receptor was obtained from a female donor with breast cancer. Material for sequencing was tumor-infiltrating Tregs sorted from the breast tumor. The CDR3 sequence is CASSSTGTGEEKLFF. In nucleotides, the sequence is TGTGCCAGCAGTTCAACCGGGACAGGGGAAGAAAAACTGTTTTTT.